The present entry profiles one T cell receptor (beta chain) with its context. The CDR3 contains 14 residues. The V and J ends lost 5 bases and 4 bases, in that order; junction bases with no gene match: 5. CDR1 is LNHDA, CDR2 SQIVND, per germline (reference sequence). The data originate from a study of long-term antiretroviral therapy in people with HIV. Assay version v3.0 of immunoSEQ was used, and it was run at survey level. The assay was immunoSEQ multiplex PCR, and TCRdb's table has in-frame clones only and misses some. The sample has about 22,000 clones; 70% to 80% are singletons. The chain joins TRBV19 to TRBJ2-3, with 8 bases lining up with TRBD2. Material: unsorted PBMCs, obtained approximately 1.8 years before starting antiretroviral therapy. The receptor comes from a woman in her forties with HIV. CDR3 in amino acids: CASSAREGADTQYF. The CDR3 nucleotides are TGTGCCAGTAGTGCACGGGAGGGTGCAGATACGCAGTATTTT.